Below are 23 T cell receptor beta chains sequenced from a single sample in a study of blood T cell repertoires in COVID-19. The protocol was immunoSEQ multiplex PCR, while the TCRdb copy is restricted to in-frame clones and leaves out a portion. In the table there are roughly 300,000 clones, 86% of which are singletons. The sequencing input was PBMCs or T cells enriched from blood (not recorded which). The receptors derive from a man younger than 45 who had recovered from COVID-19.

CDR3 sequence (DNA): TGTGCCAGCAGTCCCGAGGACAGCTACAATGAGCAGTTCTTC. Protein product: CASSPEDSYNEQFF. J is TRBJ2-1 and V is TRBV27, with TRBD1 as a possible D gene (6 bases). This CDR3 is built from 14 residues. V shed 5 bases and J shed 3 bases, with 11 bases lying between them. Germline V CDR1 and CDR2: MNHEY, SMNVEV (reference sequence).

The V gene is TRBV20-1, the J gene TRBJ2-7; D might be TRBD2 (7 bases). The CDR3 is made up of 14 amino acids. The germline V gene has CDR1 DFQATT and CDR2 SNEGSKA (reference sequence). With 3 bases removed from V and 3 bases from J, the gap between germline ends came to 15 bases. This CDR3 is CSASYGGRIYEQYF. In nucleotides, the CDR3 is TGCAGTGCTAGTTACGGGGGGCGCATCTACGAGCAGTACTTC.

This chain links TRBV2 with TRBJ1-5; 12 bases line up with TRBD1. The germline CDR1 and CDR2 sequences are SNHLY and FYNNEI. The CDR3 sequence is 16 residues long. The V segment lost 6 bases and the J segment 4 bases; nucleotides outside the gene matches: 7. The CDR3, as DNA: TGTGCCAGCAGAGCTGGGGACAGGGGGCGAAATCAGCCCCAGCATTTT. As protein: CASRAGDRGRNQPQHF.

This chain links TRBV10-2 with TRBJ2-1, with 7 nucleotides matching TRBD2. This CDR3 is 16 amino acids long. J was trimmed by 0 bases and V by 0 bases; bases with no gene match: 2. Germline CDR1 is WSHSY and CDR2 is SAAADI. DNA of the CDR3: TGCGCCAGCAGTGAGTCGGGCGGGAGCTCCTACAATGAGCAGTTCTTC. This translates into CASSESGGSSYNEQFF.

The DNA for the CDR3 is TGTGCCAGCAGCCAAACCGGGACTGGGTGGACCGGGGAGCTGTTTTTT. As protein: CASSQTGTGWTGELFF. The chain has TRBV13 and TRBJ2-2; D might be TRBD2 (6 bases). This CDR3 has 16 residues. The germline V gene has CDR1 PRHDT and CDR2 FYEKMQ (reference sequence). Trimming cost V 5 bases and J 5 bases, with 18 bases left between them.

The chain carries TRBV30 and TRBJ1-5, with 8 bases lining up with TRBD1. The CDR3 covers 13 residues. The J segment lost 7 bases and the V segment lost 2 bases, leaving 4 bases of the junction unmatched. CDR1 is GTSNPN and CDR2 is SVGIG in the germline V gene (reference sequence). CDR3 bases: TGTGCCTGGAGTACAGGGGGTGGACAGCCCCAGCATTTT. Its translation: CAWSTGGGQPQHF.

This clone appeared a single time. The chain links TRBV9 to TRBJ2-1; 11 nucleotides align to TRBD2. There are 16 residues in the CDR3. Germline CDR1 is SGDLS and CDR2 is YYNGEE. V lost 0 bases and J lost 6; bases outside the gene matches: 5. The CDR3 is CASSVDVAGGRNEQFF. CDR3 nucleotide sequence: TGTGCCAGCAGCGTAGATGTAGCGGGGGGGCGCAATGAGCAGTTCTTC. Supplemented by reference TRBV9 and TRBJ2-1, the full variable domain reads DSGVTQTPKHLITATGQRVTLRCSPRSGDLSVYWYQQSLDQGLQFLIQYYNGEERAKGNILERFSAQQFPDLHSELNLSSLELGDSALYFCASSVDVAGGRNEQFFGPGTRLTVL.

The chain has TRBV29-1 and TRBJ1-1; possible D gene TRBD1, 5 bases. V was cut by 6 bases and J by 2 bases, with 10 bases left in between. The CDR3 is 12 amino acids. Germline CDR1 SQVTM, CDR2 ANQGSEA. The CDR3 coding sequence is TGCAGCGTCACGGACACTAACACTGAAGCTTTCTTT. Protein product: CSVTDTNTEAFF.

This rearrangement joins TRBV28 to TRBJ1-4; D might be TRBD1 (5 bases). V was cut by 5 bases and J by 4 bases, with 14 bases left in between. The CDR3 totals 15 residues. Germline V gene data show CDR1 as MDHEN and CDR2 as SYDVKM. For the CDR3, the DNA is TGTGCCAGCAGTCCTTTGGGGCAGGGTAATGAAAAACTGTTTTTT. Encoded protein: CASSPLGQGNEKLFF.

The chain joins TRBV5-1 to TRBJ1-5; 8 bases match TRBD1. This CDR3 contains 15 residues. From germline, CDR1 is SGHRS and CDR2 YFSETQ. V lost 4 bases and J lost 5; bases outside the gene matches: 8. Here the CDR3 reads CASSLGQGLDQPQHF. DNA of the CDR3: TGCGCCAGCAGCCTAGGACAGGGATTAGATCAGCCCCAGCATTTT.

This chain uses TRBV28 with TRBJ1-5; D not resolved. CDR1 is MDHEN, CDR2 SYDVKM, per germline. V lost 6 bases and J lost 7, with 10 bases in between. The CDR3 runs to 12 residues. CDR3 DNA: TGTGCCAGCAGCTCTTGGGAGCAGCCCCAGCATTTT. It yields the protein CASSSWEQPQHF.

This clone has a single count. V is TRBV5-1 and J is TRBJ2-2, with a possible D match to TRBD1 (6 bases). The V gene's germline CDR1 is SGHRS and CDR2 YFSETQ. CDR3 length equals 16 residues. Between the trimmed V and J ends, which lost 0 bases and 8 bases, there was a span of 17 bases. The CDR3 DNA sequence: TGCGCCAGCAGCTTGGCTGACAAACAGGGAGCGGGGGAGCTGTTTTTT. This codes for CASSLADKQGAGELFF.

The genes are TRBV15 and TRBJ1-3; tentative D call: TRBD1 (6 bases). The CDR3 is 16 residues long. CDR1 LNHNV and CDR2 YYDKDF come from the germline V gene (reference sequence). Trimming removed 1 base at V and 3 bases at J, with 13 bases between. The CDR3 is CATSRGAGADGNTIYF. The CDR3 region has the DNA TGTGCCACCAGCAGAGGGGCAGGGGCAGATGGAAACACCATATATTTT.

With regard to this clone: The same CDR3 arises from other DNA sequences in this sample as well. The chain recombines TRBV5-1 with TRBJ1-5; perhaps TRBD1 as D (5 bases). The CDR3 runs 14 residues. Trimming shortened V by 0 bases and J by 1 base, and 5 bases separated the two germline ends. Per germline, CDR1 SGHRS and CDR2 YFSETQ. The CDR3 spells CASSLGQSNQPQHF. DNA of the CDR3: TGCGCCAGCAGCTTGGGACAGAGCAATCAGCCCCAGCATTTT.

This clone was recorded once. The J gene is TRBJ2-3, the V gene TRBV18, with 10 bases lining up with TRBD2. Germline CDR1 KGHSH, CDR2 LQKENI. The CDR3 has 14 amino acids. V shed 3 bases and J 3 bases; nucleotides not matched to a gene: 0. Written as DNA, the CDR3 is TGTGCCAGCTCACCGACTAGCGGGACAGATACGCAGTATTTT. This encodes CASSPTSGTDTQYF.

The chain is built from TRBV10-1 and TRBJ1-1; the D gene is possibly TRBD1 (5 bases). The V end lost 5 bases, the J end lost 0 bases, and 10 bases lay between the germline ends. Germline V gene sequence: CDR1 WNHNN, CDR2 SYGVQD (reference sequence). This CDR3 is built from 14 residues. The CDR3 is CASSPVGVNTEAFF. The CDR3 nucleotides are TGCGCCAGCAGTCCCGTAGGGGTGAACACTGAAGCTTTCTTT.

The chain recombines TRBV6-2 or TRBV6-3 with TRBJ1-2, with 9 bases aligning to TRBD1. V shed 4 bases, J shed 6 bases, and the junction held 3 bases outside the gene matches. Per the germline V gene, CDR1 is MNHEY and CDR2 is SVGEGT. This CDR3 spans 13 amino acids. Here the CDR3 DNA reads TGTGCCAGCAGTTCGGGACAGGGAAATGGCTACACCTTC. This sequence encodes CASSSGQGNGYTF.

The rearrangement joins TRBV5-1 to TRBJ1-2; 8 nucleotides align to TRBD1. From germline, CDR1 is SGHRS and CDR2 YFSETQ. The trim removed 2 bases at V and 4 bases at J, leaving 7 bases unmatched. The CDR3 is 15 residues long. This CDR3 reads CASSLQGEETYGYTF. The CDR3 region has the DNA TGCGCCAGCAGCTTACAGGGGGAGGAAACCTATGGCTACACCTTC.

This chain connects TRBV19 to TRBJ1-2; D unresolved. The CDR3 length is 11 residues. CDR1 is LNHDA, CDR2 SQIVND, per germline (reference sequence). Trimming cost V 6 bases and J 3 bases, with 5 bases left between them. The DNA of the CDR3 is TGTGCCAGTAGGAGCGACTATGGCTACACCTTC. It specifies CASRSDYGYTF.

V gene TRBV20-1 combines with J gene TRBJ1-4; the D gene is possibly TRBD1 (5 bases). V dropped 3 bases and J dropped 3 bases, with 17 bases sitting between them. The germline V gene has CDR1 DFQATT and CDR2 SNEGSKA (reference sequence). CDR3 length equals 16 residues. CDR3 residues: CSASAGPPLPNEKLFF. The CDR3 DNA reads as TGCAGTGCTAGTGCAGGGCCTCCACTTCCTAATGAAAAACTGTTTTTT.

Concerning this clone itself: Additional DNA sequences in this sample encode the identical CDR3. The chain recombines TRBV5-4 with TRBJ1-2; D is ambiguous. The germline gives CDR1 SGHNT, CDR2 YYREEE (reference sequence). V lost 0 bases to trimming and J lost 4 bases, with 4 bases between them. This CDR3 is 12 amino acids long. CDR3 region: CASSLDSYGYTF. The DNA for the CDR3 is TGTGCCAGCAGCTTGGACAGCTATGGCTACACCTTC.

The chain joins TRBV6-6 to TRBJ1-5; D not certain. Germline V gives CDR1 MNHNY, CDR2 SVGAGI (reference sequence). This CDR3 is built from 13 residues. The V end was cut by 5 bases, the J end by 0 bases, with 5 bases between. The CDR3 region has the DNA TGTGCCAGCAGTGGCGGTAGCAATCAGCCCCAGCATTTT. Protein sequence: CASSGGSNQPQHF.

The rearrangement joins TRBV4-2 to TRBJ1-2; D ambiguous. CDR1 and CDR2 from the germline V gene are LGHNA and YNFKEQ. This CDR3 region has 16 residues. Trimming took 0 bases from V and 3 from J, leaving 14 bases between them. The CDR3 loop reads CASSQDLALGDYGYTF. For the CDR3, the DNA is TGTGCCAGCAGCCAAGATTTGGCCCTGGGCGACTATGGCTACACCTTC.